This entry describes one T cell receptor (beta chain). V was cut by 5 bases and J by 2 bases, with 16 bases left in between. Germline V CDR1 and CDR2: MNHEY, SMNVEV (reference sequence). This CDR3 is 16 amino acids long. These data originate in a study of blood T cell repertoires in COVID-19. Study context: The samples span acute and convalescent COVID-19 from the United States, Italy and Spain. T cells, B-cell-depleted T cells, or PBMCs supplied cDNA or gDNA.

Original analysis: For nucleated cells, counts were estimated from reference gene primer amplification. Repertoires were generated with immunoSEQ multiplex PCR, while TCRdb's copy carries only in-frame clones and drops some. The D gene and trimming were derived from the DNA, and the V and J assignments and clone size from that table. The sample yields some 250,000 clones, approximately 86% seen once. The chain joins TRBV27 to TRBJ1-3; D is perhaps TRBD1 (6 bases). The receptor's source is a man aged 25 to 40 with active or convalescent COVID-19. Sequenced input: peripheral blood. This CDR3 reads CASSARPTGPGNTIYF. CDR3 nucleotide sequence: TGTGCCAGCAGTGCCCGGCCAACAGGGCCTGGAAACACCATATATTTT.